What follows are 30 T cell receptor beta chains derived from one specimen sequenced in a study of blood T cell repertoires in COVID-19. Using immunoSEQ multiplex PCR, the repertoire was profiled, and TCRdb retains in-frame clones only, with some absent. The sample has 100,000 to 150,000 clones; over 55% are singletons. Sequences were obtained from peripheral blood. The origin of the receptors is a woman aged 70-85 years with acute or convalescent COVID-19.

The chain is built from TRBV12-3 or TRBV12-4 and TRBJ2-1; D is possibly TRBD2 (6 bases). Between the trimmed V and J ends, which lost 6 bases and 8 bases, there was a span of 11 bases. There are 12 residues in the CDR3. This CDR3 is CASRDYWDEQFF. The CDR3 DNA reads TGTGCCAGCAGGGACTATTGGGATGAGCAGTTCTTC.

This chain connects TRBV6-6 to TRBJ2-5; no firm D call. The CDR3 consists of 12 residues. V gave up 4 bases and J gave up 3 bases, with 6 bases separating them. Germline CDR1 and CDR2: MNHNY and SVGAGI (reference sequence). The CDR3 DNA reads TGTGCCAGCAGTTTTCCCGAAGAGACCCAGTACTTC. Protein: CASSFPEETQYF.

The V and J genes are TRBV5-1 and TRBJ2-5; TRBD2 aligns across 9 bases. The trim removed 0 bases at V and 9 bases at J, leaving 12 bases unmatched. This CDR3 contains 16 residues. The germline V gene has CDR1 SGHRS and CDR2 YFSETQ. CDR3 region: CASSLASGARREAQYF. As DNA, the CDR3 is TGCGCCAGCAGCTTGGCTAGCGGGGCCCGAAGGGAGGCCCAGTACTTC.

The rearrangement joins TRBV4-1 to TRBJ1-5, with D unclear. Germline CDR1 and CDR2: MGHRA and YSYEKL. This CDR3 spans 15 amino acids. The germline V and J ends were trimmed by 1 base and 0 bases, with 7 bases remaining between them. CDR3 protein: CASSQVDTSNQPQHF. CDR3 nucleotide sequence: TGCGCCAGCAGCCAAGTCGACACTAGCAATCAGCCCCAGCATTTT.

The CDR3 is CASGRVNEQYF. CDR3 DNA sequence: TGTGCCAGCGGCAGGGTCAACGAGCAGTACTTC. The rearrangement joins TRBV28 to TRBJ2-7; tentatively, D is TRBD1 (5 bases). The ends were cut back, 8 bases at V and 5 bases at J, with 10 bases in the middle. CDR3 length equals 11 residues. In germline, CDR1 is MDHEN, CDR2 SYDVKM.

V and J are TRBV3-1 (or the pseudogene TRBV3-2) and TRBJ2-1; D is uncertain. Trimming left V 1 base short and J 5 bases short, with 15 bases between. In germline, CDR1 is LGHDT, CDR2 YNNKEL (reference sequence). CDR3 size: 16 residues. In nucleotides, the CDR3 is TGTGCCAGCAGCCAAGGCGGTCAGAGAGGCAACAATGAGCAGTTCTTC. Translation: CASSQGGQRGNNEQFF.

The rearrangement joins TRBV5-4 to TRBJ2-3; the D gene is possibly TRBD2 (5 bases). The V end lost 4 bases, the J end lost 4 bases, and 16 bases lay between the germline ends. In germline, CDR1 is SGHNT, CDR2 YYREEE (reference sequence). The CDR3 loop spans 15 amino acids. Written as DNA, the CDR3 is TGTGCCAGCAGCACCCTACGGGGAAAAGCAGATACGCAGTATTTT. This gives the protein CASSTLRGKADTQYF.

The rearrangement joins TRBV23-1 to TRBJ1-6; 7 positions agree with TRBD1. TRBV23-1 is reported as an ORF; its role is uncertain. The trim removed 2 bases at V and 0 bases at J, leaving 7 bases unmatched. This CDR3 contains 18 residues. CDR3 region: CASSQRYRGFSYNSPLHF. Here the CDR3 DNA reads TGCGCCAGCAGTCAAAGATACAGGGGATTCTCCTATAATTCACCCCTCCACTTT.

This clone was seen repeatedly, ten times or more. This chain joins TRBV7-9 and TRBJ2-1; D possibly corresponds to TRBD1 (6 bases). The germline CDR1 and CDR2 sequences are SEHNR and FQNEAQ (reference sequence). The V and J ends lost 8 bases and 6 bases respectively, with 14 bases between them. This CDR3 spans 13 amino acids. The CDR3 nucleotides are TGTGCCAGCTTATTTCAGGGGAGCAATGAGCAGTTCTTC. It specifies CASLFQGSNEQFF.

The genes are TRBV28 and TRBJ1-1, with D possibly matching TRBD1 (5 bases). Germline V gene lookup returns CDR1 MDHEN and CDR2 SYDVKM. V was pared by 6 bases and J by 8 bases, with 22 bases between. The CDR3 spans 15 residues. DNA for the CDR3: TGTGCCAGCAGCCCTTTCGGGGAGGGACCCAAGGAAGCTTTCTTT. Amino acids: CASSPFGEGPKEAFF.

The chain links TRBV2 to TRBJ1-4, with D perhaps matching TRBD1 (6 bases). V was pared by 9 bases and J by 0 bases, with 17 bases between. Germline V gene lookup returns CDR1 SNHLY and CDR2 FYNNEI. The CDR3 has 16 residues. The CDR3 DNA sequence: TGTGCCAGGTGGGGGCTGGGGTGGACAACTAATGAAAAACTGTTTTTT. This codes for CARWGLGWTTNEKLFF. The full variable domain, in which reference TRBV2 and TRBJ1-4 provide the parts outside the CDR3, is EPEVTQTPSHQVTQMGQEVILRCVPISNHLYFYWYRQILGQKVEFLVSFYNNEISEKSEIFDDQFSVERPDGSNFTLKIRSTKLEDSAMYFCARWGLGWTTNEKLFFGSGTQLSVL.

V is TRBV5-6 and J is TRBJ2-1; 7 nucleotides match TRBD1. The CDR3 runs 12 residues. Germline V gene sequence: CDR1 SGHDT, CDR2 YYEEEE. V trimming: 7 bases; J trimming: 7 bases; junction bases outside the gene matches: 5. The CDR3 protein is CASGRQGNEQFF. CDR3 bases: TGTGCCAGCGGACGACAGGGAAATGAGCAGTTCTTC.

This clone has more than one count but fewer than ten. CDR3 sequence (DNA): TGTGCCACCATTTGGGAGGGATTCGCAACTAATGAAAAACTGTTTTTT. The encoded protein is CATIWEGFATNEKLFF. The V gene is TRBV24-1, the J gene TRBJ1-4, with D uncertain. The CDR3 runs to 16 residues. Germline V CDR1 and CDR2: KGHDR, SFDVKD. V lost 8 bases and J 0 bases, leaving 15 bases between the germline ends.

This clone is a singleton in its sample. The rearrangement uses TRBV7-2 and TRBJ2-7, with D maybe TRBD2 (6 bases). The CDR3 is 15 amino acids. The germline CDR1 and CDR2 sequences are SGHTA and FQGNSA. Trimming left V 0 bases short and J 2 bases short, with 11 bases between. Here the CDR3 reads CASSLASGNTYEQYF. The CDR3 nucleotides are TGTGCCAGCAGCTTAGCTAGCGGTAATACCTACGAGCAGTACTTC.

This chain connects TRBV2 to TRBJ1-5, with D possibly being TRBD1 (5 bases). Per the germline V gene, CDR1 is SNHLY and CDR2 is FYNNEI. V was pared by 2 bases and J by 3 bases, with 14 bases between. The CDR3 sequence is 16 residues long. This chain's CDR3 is CASSESRQGLNQPQHF. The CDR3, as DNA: TGTGCCAGCAGTGAAAGCCGCCAGGGCCTCAATCAGCCCCAGCATTTT.

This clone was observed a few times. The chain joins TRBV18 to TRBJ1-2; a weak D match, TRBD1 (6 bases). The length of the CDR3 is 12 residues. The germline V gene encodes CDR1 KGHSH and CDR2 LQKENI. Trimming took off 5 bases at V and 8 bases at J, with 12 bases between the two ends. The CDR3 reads CASSSDRNGYTF. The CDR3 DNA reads TGTGCCAGCTCATCAGACAGGAACGGCTACACCTTC.

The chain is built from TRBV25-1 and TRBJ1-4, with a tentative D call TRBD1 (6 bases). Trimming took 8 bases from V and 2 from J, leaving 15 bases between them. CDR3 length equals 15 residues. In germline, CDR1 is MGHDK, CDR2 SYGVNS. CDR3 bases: TGTGCCAGCGAATCTTCGGGGGGCACTAATGAAAAACTGTTTTTT. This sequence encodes CASESSGGTNEKLFF.

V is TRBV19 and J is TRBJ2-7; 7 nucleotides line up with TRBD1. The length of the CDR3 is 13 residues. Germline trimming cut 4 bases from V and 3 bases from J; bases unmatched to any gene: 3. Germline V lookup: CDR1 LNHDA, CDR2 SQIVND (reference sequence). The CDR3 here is CASSRGQSYEQYF. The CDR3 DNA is TGTGCCAGTAGTAGGGGACAGAGCTACGAGCAGTACTTC.

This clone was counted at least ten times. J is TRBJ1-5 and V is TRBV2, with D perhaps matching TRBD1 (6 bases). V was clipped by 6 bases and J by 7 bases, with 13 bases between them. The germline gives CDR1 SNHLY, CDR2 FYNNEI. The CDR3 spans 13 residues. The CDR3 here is CASSRDTGQPQHF. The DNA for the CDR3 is TGTGCCAGCAGCAGGGACACCGGGCAGCCCCAGCATTTT. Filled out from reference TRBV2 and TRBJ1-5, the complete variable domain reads EPEVTQTPSHQVTQMGQEVILRCVPISNHLYFYWYRQILGQKVEFLVSFYNNEISEKSEIFDDQFSVERPDGSNFTLKIRSTKLEDSAMYFCASSRDTGQPQHFGDGTRLSIL.

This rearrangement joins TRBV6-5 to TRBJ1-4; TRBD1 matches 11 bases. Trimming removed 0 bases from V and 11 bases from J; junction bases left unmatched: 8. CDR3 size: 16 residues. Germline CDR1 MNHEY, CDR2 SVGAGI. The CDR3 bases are TGTGCCAGCAGTTACTCGGCCCCGGGACAGGGGGATAAACTGTTTTTT. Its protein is CASSYSAPGQGDKLFF.

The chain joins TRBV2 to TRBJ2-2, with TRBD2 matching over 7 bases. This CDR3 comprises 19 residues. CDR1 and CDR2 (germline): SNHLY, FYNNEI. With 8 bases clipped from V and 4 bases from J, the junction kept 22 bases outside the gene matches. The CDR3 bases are TGTGCCAGCGGGGAGGGCCGGCGAAGGGAGCGGGATCCCACCGGGGAGCTGTTTTTT. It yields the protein CASGEGRRRERDPTGELFF.

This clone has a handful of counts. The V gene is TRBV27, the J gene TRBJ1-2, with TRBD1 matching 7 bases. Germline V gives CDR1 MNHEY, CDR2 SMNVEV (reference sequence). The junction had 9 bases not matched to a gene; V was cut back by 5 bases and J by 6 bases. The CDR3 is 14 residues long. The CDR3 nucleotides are TGTGCCAGCAGTCCCATGAGGGGGCGGAATGGCTACACCTTC. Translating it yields CASSPMRGRNGYTF.

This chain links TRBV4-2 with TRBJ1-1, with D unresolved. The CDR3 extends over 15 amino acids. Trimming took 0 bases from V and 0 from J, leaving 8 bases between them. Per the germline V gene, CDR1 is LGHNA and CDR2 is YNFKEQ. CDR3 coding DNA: TGTGCCAGCAGCCAAGAATGGAGGGTGAACACTGAAGCTTTCTTT. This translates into CASSQEWRVNTEAFF.

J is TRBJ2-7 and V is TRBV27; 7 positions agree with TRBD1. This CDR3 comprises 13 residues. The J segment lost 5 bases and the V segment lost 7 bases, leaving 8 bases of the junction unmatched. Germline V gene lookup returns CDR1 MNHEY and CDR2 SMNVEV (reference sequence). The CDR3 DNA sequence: TGTGCCAGCAACCGACAGGGCTCACACGAGCAGTACTTC. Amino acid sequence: CASNRQGSHEQYF.

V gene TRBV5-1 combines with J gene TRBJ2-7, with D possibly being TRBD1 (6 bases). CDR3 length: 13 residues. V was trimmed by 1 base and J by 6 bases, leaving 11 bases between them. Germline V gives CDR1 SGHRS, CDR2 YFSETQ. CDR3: CASSLPGAGEQYF. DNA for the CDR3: TGCGCCAGCAGCTTGCCAGGGGCCGGCGAGCAGTACTTC.

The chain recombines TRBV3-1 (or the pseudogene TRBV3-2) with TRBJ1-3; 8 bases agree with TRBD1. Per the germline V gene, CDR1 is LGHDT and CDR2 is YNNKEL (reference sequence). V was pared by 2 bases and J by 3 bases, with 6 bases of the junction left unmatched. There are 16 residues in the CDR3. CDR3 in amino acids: CASSQLSGGGGNTIYF. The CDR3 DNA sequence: TGTGCCAGCAGCCAACTCTCAGGGGGCGGTGGAAACACCATATATTTT.

CDR3 DNA: TGTGCCAGCAGCCAAGCCTTTCAGGGGCCTACAGATACGCAGTATTTT. Translating gives CASSQAFQGPTDTQYF. The V gene is TRBV3-1 (or the pseudogene TRBV3-2), the J gene TRBJ2-3; D might be TRBD1 (6 bases). The V and J ends lost 1 base and 3 bases respectively, with 14 bases between them. The CDR3 spans 16 residues. Germline lookup yields CDR1 LGHDT and CDR2 YNNKEL (reference sequence).

The CDR3 nucleotides read TGTGCCAGTAGTATAGGAGGGGACACAATCTACGAGCAGTACTTC. Its protein product is CASSIGGDTIYEQYF. V gene TRBV19 combines with J gene TRBJ2-7; D is possibly TRBD1 (6 bases). The length of the CDR3 is 15 residues. CDR1 is LNHDA, CDR2 SQIVND, per germline (reference sequence). Trimming took 1 base from V and 3 from J, leaving 13 bases between them. Drawing the rest from reference TRBV19 and TRBJ2-7, the complete variable domain is DGGITQSPKYLFRKEGQNVTLSCEQNLNHDAMYWYRQDPGQGLRLIYYSQIVNDFQKGDIAEGYSVSREKKESFPLTVTSAQKNPTAFYLCASSIGGDTIYEQYFGPGTRLTVT.

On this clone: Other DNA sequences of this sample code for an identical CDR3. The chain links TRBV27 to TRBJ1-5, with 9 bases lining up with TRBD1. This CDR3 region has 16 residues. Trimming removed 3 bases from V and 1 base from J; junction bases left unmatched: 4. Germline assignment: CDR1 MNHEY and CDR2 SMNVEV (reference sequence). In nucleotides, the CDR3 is TGTGCCAGCAGTTTGTCGGGACAGGGAAGCAATCAGCCCCAGCATTTT. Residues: CASSLSGQGSNQPQHF.

CDR3: CASSETSEETQYF. CDR3 bases: TGCGCCAGCAGTGAGACTAGCGAAGAGACCCAGTACTTC. The chain combines TRBV10-2 with TRBJ2-5; 7 positions match TRBD2. V shed 2 bases and J 3 bases; nucleotides not matched to a gene: 0. From germline, CDR1 is WSHSY and CDR2 SAAADI. The length of the CDR3 is 13 residues.